The rows below give T cell receptor beta chains drawn from one sample of a study of regulatory T cells in long-lasting Graves disease. MiXCR, run by TCRdb on the multiplex PCR reads, gives a single entry per CDR3 protein. This sample yields about 660,000 distinct CDR3 sequences, of which about 32% are seen a single time; about 42% belongs to the top ten. Material: peripheral blood mononuclear cells (PBMCs), obtained when the disease was refractory, from a patient treated with antithyroid drugs. These receptors came from a female donor with Graves disease. Each CDR3 is given with its conserved first and last residue. Each record gives: J gene, clone size, D gene, V gene, CDR3 DNA, CDR3 protein. The D gene is left open where the match is weak. Not all rows give a size; the values are once, few, many and, for expanded clones, a class.

j_gene: TRBJ1-2; abundance: -; d_gene: -; v_gene: TRBV7-9; CDR3nt: TGTGCCAGCAGCTTAGAAATTGGGACGGAACTAGGCTATGGCTACACCTTC; CDR3aa: CASSLEIGTELGYGYTF
j_gene: TRBJ2-2; abundance: -; d_gene: TRBD2; v_gene: TRBV6-1; CDR3nt: TGTGCCAGCAGTGAAAGGGGCGGGAGACCCGGGGAGCTGTTTTTT; CDR3aa: CASSERGGRPGELFF
j_gene: TRBJ2-5; abundance: few; d_gene: TRBD2; v_gene: TRBV20-1; CDR3nt: TGCAGTGCCGATAGCGGGAACTACCAAGAGACCCAGTACTTC; CDR3aa: CSADSGNYQETQYF
j_gene: TRBJ1-5; abundance: -; d_gene: -; v_gene: TRBV19; CDR3nt: TGTGCCAGTAGCCGAGACTCGGATCAGCCCCAGCATTTT; CDR3aa: CASSRDSDQPQHF
j_gene: TRBJ2-7; abundance: few; d_gene: -; v_gene: TRBV5-1; CDR3nt: TGCGCCAGCAGCTTGGCCAACAGGGACGAGCAGTACTTC; CDR3aa: CASSLANRDEQYF
j_gene: TRBJ1-3; abundance: -; d_gene: -; v_gene: TRBV6-1; CDR3nt: TGTGCCAGCAGTGAGTCCACAGGGTCTGGAAACACCATATATTTT; CDR3aa: CASSESTGSGNTIYF
j_gene: TRBJ1-6; abundance: -; d_gene: TRBD1; v_gene: TRBV4-2; CDR3nt: TGTGCCAGCAGCCAGATGTCAGGGGGGACTATCAGTAATTCACCCCTCCACTTT; CDR3aa: CASSQMSGGTISNSPLHF
j_gene: TRBJ2-5; abundance: -; d_gene: -; v_gene: TRBV11-2; CDR3nt: TGTGCCAGCAGCTTGTCAATGGGGCGGGAGACCCAGTACTTC; CDR3aa: CASSLSMGRETQYF
j_gene: TRBJ2-1; abundance: -; d_gene: TRBD2; v_gene: TRBV19; CDR3nt: TGTGCCATTAAAACTAGCGGAGGCCACAATGAGCAGTTCTTC; CDR3aa: CAIKTSGGHNEQFF
j_gene: TRBJ1-5; abundance: -; d_gene: TRBD1; v_gene: TRBV7-9; CDR3nt: TGTGCCAGCAGCTCCTCCGGACAGGGGTCCAATCAGCCCCAGCATTTT; CDR3aa: CASSSSGQGSNQPQHF
j_gene: TRBJ1-5; abundance: few; d_gene: TRBD1; v_gene: TRBV2; CDR3nt: TGTGCCACCAGTGAAGACAGGGGTAGCAATCAGCCCCAGCATTTT; CDR3aa: CATSEDRGSNQPQHF
j_gene: TRBJ1-1; abundance: few; d_gene: TRBD1; v_gene: TRBV27; CDR3nt: TGTGCCAGCAGTCAGGACAGGCCAAGGGACAACACTGAAGCTTTCTTT; CDR3aa: CASSQDRPRDNTEAFF
j_gene: TRBJ1-1; abundance: few; d_gene: -; v_gene: TRBV6-1; CDR3nt: TGTGCCAGCAGTAGGTTAACCTATGATGACACTGAAGCTTTCTTT; CDR3aa: CASSRLTYDDTEAFF
j_gene: TRBJ2-5; abundance: few; d_gene: -; v_gene: TRBV7-3; CDR3nt: TGTGCCAGCAGCTTAGGTTTGGCAGTGGGATCGGAGACCCAGTACTTC; CDR3aa: CASSLGLAVGSETQYF
j_gene: TRBJ1-5; abundance: many; d_gene: -; v_gene: TRBV11-2; CDR3nt: TGTGCCAGCATGAGGATTAGCAATCAGCCCCAGCATTTT; CDR3aa: CASMRISNQPQHF
j_gene: TRBJ2-5; abundance: few; d_gene: TRBD2; v_gene: TRBV19; CDR3nt: TGTGCCAGTAGTCCCTGGACTAGCGGGAATGAAGAGACCCAGTACTTC; CDR3aa: CASSPWTSGNEETQYF
j_gene: TRBJ1-5; abundance: -; d_gene: -; v_gene: TRBV12-5; CDR3nt: TGTGCTAGTGCGTCATCCGGAGGCAATCAGCCCCAGCATTTT; CDR3aa: CASASSGGNQPQHF
j_gene: TRBJ2-1; abundance: few; d_gene: TRBD1; v_gene: TRBV7-8; CDR3nt: TGTGCCAGCAGCTGCCGGGACAGGGGGCTAGGCAGTGAGCAGTTCTTC; CDR3aa: CASSCRDRGLGSEQFF
j_gene: TRBJ1-1; abundance: few; d_gene: -; v_gene: TRBV28; CDR3nt: TGTGCCAGCAGCCCCTACGAGAACACTGAAGCTTTCTTT; CDR3aa: CASSPYENTEAFF
j_gene: TRBJ1-2; abundance: many; d_gene: TRBD1; v_gene: TRBV28; CDR3nt: TGTGCCAGCAGTTTAGACAGGGGCTATGGCTACACCTTC; CDR3aa: CASSLDRGYGYTF
j_gene: TRBJ2-7; abundance: -; d_gene: -; v_gene: TRBV5-1; CDR3nt: TGCGCCAGCAGCTTCCAGGGACCCTACGAGCAGTACTTC; CDR3aa: CASSFQGPYEQYF
j_gene: TRBJ1-1; abundance: once; d_gene: -; v_gene: TRBV5-1; CDR3nt: TGCGCCAGCAGCTTTTCCCGGCGGCCAGTGACAATGAACACTGAAGCTTTCTTT; CDR3aa: CASSFSRRPVTMNTEAFF
j_gene: TRBJ1-2; abundance: once; d_gene: -; v_gene: TRBV7-3; CDR3nt: TGTGCCAGCAGCCAACAGGGTATGGGTGGCTACACCTTC; CDR3aa: CASSQQGMGGYTF
j_gene: TRBJ1-1; abundance: -; d_gene: TRBD1; v_gene: TRBV18; CDR3nt: TGTGCCAGCTCACCACCGGGACAGGGTATGGTCGTGACTGAAGCTTTCTTT; CDR3aa: CASSPPGQGMVVTEAFF
j_gene: TRBJ1-4; abundance: -; d_gene: -; v_gene: TRBV5-6; CDR3nt: TGTGCCAGCAGCGACTTGAATGAAAAACTGTTTTTT; CDR3aa: CASSDLNEKLFF
j_gene: TRBJ2-7; abundance: -; d_gene: -; v_gene: TRBV2; CDR3nt: TGTGCCAGCAGTGCGAACTTCTATCTACGAGAGCAGTACTTC; CDR3aa: CASSANFYLREQYF
j_gene: TRBJ2-3; abundance: -; d_gene: TRBD1; v_gene: TRBV6-1; CDR3nt: TGTGCCAGCGAATCCGGGACAGGGGCTGATACGCAGTATTTT; CDR3aa: CASESGTGADTQYF
j_gene: TRBJ1-4; abundance: -; d_gene: TRBD1; v_gene: TRBV20-1; CDR3nt: TGCAGTGCTAGAGAGACAGGGTCCGGTGAAAAACTGTTTTTT; CDR3aa: CSARETGSGEKLFF
j_gene: TRBJ1-2; abundance: -; d_gene: -; v_gene: TRBV28; CDR3nt: TGTGCCAGCCAGGACATACGCTATGGCTACACCTTC; CDR3aa: CASQDIRYGYTF
j_gene: TRBJ1-2; abundance: many; d_gene: TRBD1; v_gene: TRBV12-3/TRBV12-4; CDR3nt: TGTGCCAGCAGTTCCTCCCGGGACAGGGTCGATGGCTACACCTTC; CDR3aa: CASSSSRDRVDGYTF
j_gene: TRBJ2-7; abundance: -; d_gene: TRBD2; v_gene: TRBV27; CDR3nt: TGTGCCAGCAGTTTTTCTGGACTAGCGGGAGTGGGGGAGCAGTACTTC; CDR3aa: CASSFSGLAGVGEQYF
j_gene: TRBJ2-2; abundance: few; d_gene: TRBD2; v_gene: TRBV2; CDR3nt: TGTGCCAGCGAGGGGAGGGTTTACACCGGGGAGCTGTTTTTT; CDR3aa: CASEGRVYTGELFF
j_gene: TRBJ2-3; abundance: few; d_gene: -; v_gene: TRBV25-1; CDR3nt: TGTGCCAGCAGTCCCCCTAGGGGACCAGACACAGATACGCAGTATTTT; CDR3aa: CASSPPRGPDTDTQYF
j_gene: TRBJ1-4; abundance: -; d_gene: -; v_gene: TRBV7-9; CDR3nt: TGTGCCAGCAGCCATGAGACAGCCTATGAAAAACTGTTTTTT; CDR3aa: CASSHETAYEKLFF
j_gene: TRBJ1-1; abundance: few; d_gene: -; v_gene: TRBV9; CDR3nt: TGTGCCAGCAGCGTATCAAGGGCGCGGGGGACTGAAGCTTTCTTT; CDR3aa: CASSVSRARGTEAFF
j_gene: TRBJ2-2; abundance: -; d_gene: TRBD1; v_gene: TRBV5-1; CDR3nt: TGCGCCAGCACCCAACGCGGACAGGGAATCTTCGGGGAGCTGTTTTTT; CDR3aa: CASTQRGQGIFGELFF
j_gene: TRBJ1-1; abundance: -; d_gene: TRBD1; v_gene: TRBV27; CDR3nt: TGTGCCAGCAGTTTATCCGGTGGACAGGCGAACACTGAAGCTTTCTTT; CDR3aa: CASSLSGGQANTEAFF
j_gene: TRBJ1-5; abundance: -; d_gene: -; v_gene: TRBV6-1; CDR3nt: TGTGCCAGCAAGGGCAGGGGACCTGCCCAGCATTTT; CDR3aa: CASKGRGPAQHF
j_gene: TRBJ1-5; abundance: -; d_gene: -; v_gene: TRBV20-1; CDR3nt: TGCAGTGCTAGACGGTCGGGATTCAATCAGCCCCAGCATTTT; CDR3aa: CSARRSGFNQPQHF
j_gene: TRBJ2-4; abundance: many; d_gene: -; v_gene: TRBV28; CDR3nt: TGTGCCAGCAGTTTAATCGACAAAAACATTCAGTACTTC; CDR3aa: CASSLIDKNIQYF
j_gene: TRBJ1-6; abundance: -; d_gene: TRBD1; v_gene: TRBV25-1; CDR3nt: TGTGCCAGCAGTGAATACGGTACAGGGGGGGTTTGGGCGGCCCTCCACTTT; CDR3aa: CASSEYGTGGVWAALHF
j_gene: TRBJ1-5; abundance: many; d_gene: TRBD1; v_gene: TRBV12-3/TRBV12-4; CDR3nt: TGTGCCAGCAGTTTAATGGTGGGACAGGGACATCAGCCCCAGCATTTT; CDR3aa: CASSLMVGQGHQPQHF
j_gene: TRBJ1-1; abundance: many; d_gene: -; v_gene: TRBV28; CDR3nt: TGTGCCACTAAGAGCACTGAAGCTTTCTTT; CDR3aa: CATKSTEAFF
j_gene: TRBJ1-4; abundance: few; d_gene: -; v_gene: TRBV6-1; CDR3nt: TGTGCCAGCAGTGTGACAGCCCGTAATGAAAAACTGTTTTTT; CDR3aa: CASSVTARNEKLFF
j_gene: TRBJ1-3; abundance: few; d_gene: TRBD1; v_gene: TRBV12-3/TRBV12-4; CDR3nt: TGTGCCAGCAGCCGGACAGGGGTGGGAAACACCATATATTTT; CDR3aa: CASSRTGVGNTIYF
j_gene: TRBJ2-5; abundance: few; d_gene: -; v_gene: TRBV7-2; CDR3nt: TGTGCCAGCAGCTTAGACCGACGGATACAAGAGACCCAGTACTTC; CDR3aa: CASSLDRRIQETQYF
j_gene: TRBJ2-2; abundance: -; d_gene: -; v_gene: TRBV5-1; CDR3nt: TGCGCCAGCAGCTTGGCCATCATCGACGGGGAGCTGTTTTTT; CDR3aa: CASSLAIIDGELFF
j_gene: TRBJ2-5; abundance: few; d_gene: -; v_gene: TRBV7-3; CDR3nt: TGTGCCAGCAGCACCTCGGGACATGGGGGGGAGACCCAGTACTTC; CDR3aa: CASSTSGHGGETQYF